The clone carrying this TCR beta chain was picked up a small number of times. Its specificity is not known. V dropped 2 bases and J dropped 7 bases, with 8 bases sitting between them. The germline gives CDR1 SEHNR, CDR2 FQNEAQ (reference sequence). This CDR3 region has 13 residues. MiXCR, run by TCRdb on the 5' RACE reads, gives a single entry per CDR3 protein. The table has about 320,000 distinct CDR3 sequences, 3.5% to 4.5% seen once. The sample comes from a study of T cells after yellow fever vaccination. Study context: Researchers used SMART-Seq v4 Ultra Low Input to prepare fractions that had low cell numbers.

Regarding the study as a whole: Post-booster samples contained most primary-vaccination clones (more than 95% CD4, almost 90% CD8).

The V and J genes are TRBV7-9 and TRBJ2-2; D is uncertain. The starting material was PBMCs, obtained 15 days after the yellow fever booster vaccination. The receptor was derived from a young man who received the YFV17D yellow fever vaccine. In nucleotides, the CDR3 is TGTGCCAGCAGCTTAATGGTGGGCGGGGAGCTGTTTTTT. Encoded protein: CASSLMVGGELFF.